The 11 T cell receptor beta chains below come from one sample, sequenced in a study of early stage breast cancer tumors. Data came from immunoSEQ multiplex PCR; TCRdb stores just in-frame clones and leaves some out. The sample includes approximately 70,000 clones, 80% of them seen just once. The source material was blood. The receptor source for this set is a person aged 40-50 years with breast cancer.

CDR3 residues: CASGGYSYEQYF. In DNA form, the CDR3 reads TGTGCCAGCGGGGGTTATTCCTACGAGCAGTACTTC. The chain couples TRBV28 to TRBJ2-7; D possibly uses TRBD1 or TRBD2 (5 bases each). Germline assignment: CDR1 MDHEN and CDR2 SYDVKM. The CDR3 length is 12 residues. The ends were cut back, 8 bases at V and 1 base at J, with 9 bases in the middle.

This sequence joins TRBV13 and TRBJ2-1, with D uncertain. Germline CDR1 reads PRHDT; CDR2 reads FYEKMQ (reference sequence). V was cut by 6 bases and J by 0 bases, with 6 bases left in between. This CDR3 has 13 amino acids. CDR3 loop: CASRPSSYNEQFF. Written as DNA, the CDR3 is TGTGCCAGCAGACCGAGCTCCTACAATGAGCAGTTCTTC.

The chain joins TRBV27 to TRBJ2-5; 8 nucleotides match TRBD1. The germline gives CDR1 MNHEY, CDR2 SMNVEV (reference sequence). V was clipped by 6 bases and J by 5 bases; unmatched bases: 2. The length of the CDR3 is 12 residues. As DNA, the CDR3 is TGTGCCAGCAGCACAGGGGGGGAGACCCAGTACTTC. Amino acids: CASSTGGETQYF.

This chain connects TRBV19 to TRBJ1-1; D is unclear. This CDR3 contains 12 residues. V was clipped by 5 bases and J by 7 bases, with 11 bases between them. Germline CDR1 is LNHDA and CDR2 is SQIVND (reference sequence). CDR3 protein: CASSLREGEAFF. Here the CDR3 DNA reads TGTGCCAGTAGTTTGAGGGAGGGTGAAGCTTTCTTT.

The chain links TRBV6-1 to TRBJ2-7; 8 nucleotides agree with TRBD1. Germline CDR1 is MNHNS and CDR2 is SASEGT. The CDR3 is 16 amino acids. Germline trimming cut 3 bases from V and 3 bases from J; bases unmatched to any gene: 10. The CDR3 sequence is CASSESSGTGFYEQYF. Here the CDR3 DNA reads TGTGCCAGCAGTGAGAGTTCCGGGACAGGCTTCTACGAGCAGTACTTC.

The table lists this clone with a count of one. The J gene is TRBJ2-7, the V gene TRBV28; D not resolved. The V end lost 6 bases, the J end lost 6 bases, and 12 bases lay between the germline ends. CDR1 MDHEN and CDR2 SYDVKM come from the germline V gene. The CDR3 contains 12 residues. CDR3: CASSPRPGEQYF. The CDR3 DNA is TGTGCCAGCAGCCCCAGACCGGGCGAGCAGTACTTC.

The rearrangement links TRBV6-1 to TRBJ2-1; maybe TRBD1 (5 bases). In germline, CDR1 is MNHNS, CDR2 SASEGT. This CDR3 is built from 12 residues. Trimming shortened V by 5 bases and J by 8 bases, and 10 bases separated the two germline ends. This CDR3 is CASSLKGYEQFF. As DNA, the CDR3 is TGTGCCAGCAGTCTCAAGGGGTATGAGCAGTTCTTC.

The chain employs TRBV5-1 and TRBJ2-7; possibly TRBD2 for D (6 bases). Germline values: CDR1 SGHRS, CDR2 YFSETQ. The CDR3 is made up of 15 amino acids. Trimming took 1 base from V and 6 from J, leaving 17 bases between them. This chain's CDR3 is CASSLLSGVSGEQYF. In DNA form, the CDR3 reads TGCGCCAGCAGCTTGTTATCGGGAGTCTCGGGCGAGCAGTACTTC.

The chain recombines TRBV9 with TRBJ2-1; D uncertain. V dropped 3 bases and J dropped 7 bases, with 20 bases sitting between them. Germline V gene lookup returns CDR1 SGDLS and CDR2 YYNGEE. The CDR3 sequence is 16 residues long. CDR3 coding DNA: TGTGCCAGCAGCGCGATGACGCTCTTAACGACTAATGAGCAGTTCTTC. It encodes CASSAMTLLTTNEQFF.

CDR3 amino acids: CAWMWKGAGNQPQHF. The CDR3 DNA is TGTGCCTGGATGTGGAAGGGGGCTGGCAATCAGCCCCAGCATTTT. This chain links TRBV30 with TRBJ1-5; TRBD1 matches at 7 bases. V lost 4 bases to trimming and J lost 2 bases; unmatched junction nucleotides: 8. Germline loops: CDR1 GTSNPN, CDR2 SVGIG (reference sequence). The CDR3 has 15 residues.

The sample holds one count of this clone. The V and J genes are TRBV9 and TRBJ2-7, with 8 bases fitting TRBD2. This CDR3 region has 15 residues. The J segment lost 3 bases and the V segment lost 0 bases, leaving 5 bases of the junction unmatched. Germline-derived CDR1 and CDR2 are SGDLS and YYNGEE. The CDR3 reads CASSVDLAGDYEQYF. DNA of the CDR3: TGTGCCAGCAGCGTAGATCTAGCGGGCGACTACGAGCAGTACTTC.